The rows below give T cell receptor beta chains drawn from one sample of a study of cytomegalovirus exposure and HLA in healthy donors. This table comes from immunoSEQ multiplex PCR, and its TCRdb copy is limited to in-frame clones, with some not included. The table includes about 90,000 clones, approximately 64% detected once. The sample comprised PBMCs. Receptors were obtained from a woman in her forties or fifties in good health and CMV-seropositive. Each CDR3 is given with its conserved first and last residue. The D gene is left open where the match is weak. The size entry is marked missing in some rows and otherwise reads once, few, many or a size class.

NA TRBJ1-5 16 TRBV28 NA CASTFPGEGSNQPQHF TGTGCCAGCACTTTTCCAGGGGAAGGGAGCAATCAGCCCCAGCATTTT
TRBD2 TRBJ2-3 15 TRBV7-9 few CASRRTSGATDTQYF TGTGCCAGCAGACGGACTAGCGGGGCCACAGATACGCAGTATTTT
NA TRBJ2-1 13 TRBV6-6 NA CASSYSNKNEQFF TGTGCCAGCAGTTACTCGAACAAGAATGAGCAGTTCTTC
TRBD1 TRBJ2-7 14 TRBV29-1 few CSVETGVDSYEQYF TGCAGCGTTGAGACAGGGGTCGACTCCTACGAGCAGTACTTC
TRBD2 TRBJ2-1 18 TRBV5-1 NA CASSSGTSGKSSYNEQFF TGCGCCAGCAGCTCCGGGACTAGCGGGAAAAGCTCCTACAATGAGCAGTTCTTC
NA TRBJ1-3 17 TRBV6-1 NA CASSERVAGGIGNTIYF TGTGCCAGCAGTGAACGGGTTGCGGGGGGTATCGGAAACACCATATATTTT
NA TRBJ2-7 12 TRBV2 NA CASGASSYEQYF TGTGCCAGCGGGGCGTCATCCTACGAGCAGTACTTC
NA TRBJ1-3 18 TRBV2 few CASIESDSHSASGNTIYF TGTGCCAGCATTGAGAGTGACAGTCATTCTGCCTCTGGAAACACCATATATTTT
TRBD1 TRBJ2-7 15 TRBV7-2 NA CASSSRDRDSYEQYF TGTGCCAGCAGCAGCCGGGACAGGGACTCCTACGAGCAGTACTTC
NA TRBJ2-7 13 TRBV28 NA CASSLGGVGEQYF TGTGCCAGCAGTTTGGGGGGTGTGGGCGAGCAGTACTTC
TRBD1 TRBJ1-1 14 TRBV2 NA CASTGTGGYTEAFF TGTGCCAGCACGGGAACAGGGGGGTACACTGAAGCTTTCTTT
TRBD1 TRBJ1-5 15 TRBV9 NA CASSEGLGTGLSQHF TGTGCCAGCAGCGAGGGGCTGGGGACAGGGTTGTCCCAGCATTTT
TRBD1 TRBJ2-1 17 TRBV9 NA CASSQNLQGQLYNEQFF TGTGCCAGCAGCCAAAACCTTCAGGGACAGCTATACAATGAGCAGTTCTTC
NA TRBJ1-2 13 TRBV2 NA CASSEIQAYGYTF TGTGCCAGCAGTGAAATACAGGCCTATGGCTACACCTTC
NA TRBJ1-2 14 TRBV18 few CASSGGEANYGYTF TGTGCCAGCTCTGGAGGGGAGGCAAACTATGGCTACACCTTC
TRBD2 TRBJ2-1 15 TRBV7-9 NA CASSFGTSGNNEQFF TGTGCCAGCAGCTTCGGGACTAGCGGTAACAATGAGCAGTTCTTC
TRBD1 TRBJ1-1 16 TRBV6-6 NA CASSLTGEPLNTEAFF TGTGCCAGCAGTCTAACAGGGGAACCCTTGAACACTGAAGCTTTCTTT
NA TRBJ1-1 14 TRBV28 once CASSPPRPHTEAFF TGTGCCAGCAGTCCCCCGAGGCCTCACACTGAAGCTTTCTTT
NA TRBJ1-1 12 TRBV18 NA CASSQGQTEAFF TGTGCCAGCTCACAGGGGCAAACTGAAGCTTTCTTT
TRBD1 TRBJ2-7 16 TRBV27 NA CASSDSGTGLSYEQYF TGTGCCAGCAGTGACTCCGGGACAGGACTATCCTACGAGCAGTACTTC
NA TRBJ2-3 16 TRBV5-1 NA CASSPGVGLLTDTQYF TGCGCCAGCAGCCCCGGAGTGGGACTCCTCACAGATACGCAGTATTTT
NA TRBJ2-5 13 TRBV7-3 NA CASSLIGQETQYF TGTGCCAGCAGCTTAATCGGCCAAGAGACCCAGTACTTC
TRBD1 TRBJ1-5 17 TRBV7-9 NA CASSLAWDSKSNQPQHF TGTGCCAGCAGCTTAGCGTGGGACAGTAAGAGCAATCAGCCCCAGCATTTT
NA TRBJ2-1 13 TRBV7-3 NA CASSLQGFREQFF TGTGCCAGCAGCCTGCAGGGCTTTCGTGAGCAGTTCTTC
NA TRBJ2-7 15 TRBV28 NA CASSFRGGSSYEQYF TGTGCCAGCAGTTTCAGGGGAGGGAGCTCCTACGAGCAGTACTTC
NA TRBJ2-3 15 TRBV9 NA CASSGGRDLGDTQYF TGTGCCAGCAGCGGTGGGCGGGACTTGGGGGATACGCAGTATTTT
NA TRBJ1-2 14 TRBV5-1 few CASSLEDFDYGYTF TGCGCCAGCAGCTTAGAGGACTTTGACTATGGCTACACCTTC
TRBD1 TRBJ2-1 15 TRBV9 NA CASSVDGTDYNEQFF TGTGCCAGCAGCGTAGACGGGACAGACTACAATGAGCAGTTCTTC
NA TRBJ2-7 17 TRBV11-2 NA CASSPLLARPSSYEQYF TGTGCCAGCAGCCCGCTTTTGGCCAGGCCAAGCTCCTACGAGCAGTACTTC
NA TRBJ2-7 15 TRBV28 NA CASSGPDSGGVEQYF TGTGCCAGCAGCGGACCCGACTCCGGAGGGGTCGAGCAGTACTTC
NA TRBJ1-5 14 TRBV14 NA CASSLTGYNQPQHF TGTGCCAGCAGCCTCACAGGGTACAATCAGCCCCAGCATTTT